The 22 T cell receptor beta chains below were found in one sample sequenced in a study of CD8+ T cells in alopecia areata. After isolation, RNA underwent reverse transcription to generate cDNA as the sequencing template. This table comes from immunoSEQ multiplex PCR, and its TCRdb copy is limited to in-frame clones, with some not included. The sample carries 150,000 to 200,000 clones, roughly 66% recorded once. This sample's treatment: oral pan-JAK inhibitor, 5-10 mg twice daily. The specimen was CD4+ T cells sorted from blood, collected at week 24, from a patient treated with tofacitinib. These TCRs come from a human donor with alopecia areata.

V usage is TRBV18 and J usage is TRBJ1-5; the D gene is possibly TRBD1 (6 bases). V shed 4 bases and J shed 3 bases, with 13 bases lying between them. The CDR3 loop spans 15 amino acids. Germline V lookup: CDR1 KGHSH, CDR2 LQKENI. CDR3 nucleotides: TGTGCCAGCTCACTGCAGGGGCCCCCCAATCAGCCCCAGCATTTT. This encodes CASSLQGPPNQPQHF.

The chain couples TRBV29-1 to TRBJ2-7, with D perhaps matching TRBD2 (5 bases). The V end was cut by 2 bases, the J end by 4 bases, with 18 bases between. CDR1 and CDR2 from the germline V gene are SQVTM and ANQGSEA. CDR3 length: 15 amino acids. Here the CDR3 DNA reads TGCAGCGTTGAAAAGGGCGTAGGAGGAAGTTACGAGCAGTACTTC. It codes for CSVEKGVGGSYEQYF.

DNA for the CDR3: TGCAGCGCCCCCACGGGTCGTACCCCAGGCCGTTCACCCCTCCACTTT. It codes for CSAPTGRTPGRSPLHF. J is TRBJ1-6 and V is TRBV29-1; D unresolved. V was clipped by 7 bases and J by 9 bases, with 25 bases between them. CDR1 and CDR2 (germline): SQVTM, ANQGSEA. This CDR3 contains 16 residues.

This clone was observed a handful of times. The chain is built from TRBV6-5 and TRBJ2-7; possibly TRBD1 or TRBD2 for D (5 bases each). The CDR3 runs to 14 residues. Trimming pared 2 bases from V and 2 bases from J, leaving 10 bases between. CDR1 is MNHEY, CDR2 SVGAGI, per germline. CDR3 sequence reads: CASSYRQGAYEQYF. The CDR3, as DNA: TGTGCCAGCAGTTACAGGCAGGGAGCCTACGAGCAGTACTTC.

The genes are TRBV2 and TRBJ1-2, with unresolved D. The germline CDR1 and CDR2 sequences are SNHLY and FYNNEI. Trimming removed 7 bases at V and 1 base at J, with 10 bases between. The CDR3 has 13 residues. The CDR3 is CASKIEHNYGYTF. CDR3 sequence (DNA): TGTGCCAGCAAGATAGAACATAACTATGGCTACACCTTC. Complete variable domain (other parts from reference TRBV2 and TRBJ1-2): EPEVTQTPSHQVTQMGQEVILRCVPISNHLYFYWYRQILGQKVEFLVSFYNNEISEKSEIFDDQFSVERPDGSNFTLKIRSTKLEDSAMYFCASKIEHNYGYTFGSGTRLTVV.

To note about this clone: Different DNA sequences within this sample yield the same CDR3. The rearrangement joins TRBV29-1 to TRBJ2-7; D assignment may be TRBD1 or TRBD2 (5 bases each). Germline loops: CDR1 SQVTM, CDR2 ANQGSEA. Trimming took 3 bases from V and 3 from J, leaving 9 bases between them. The CDR3 contains 12 residues. The DNA of the CDR3 is TGCAGCGTTGAGGGGGAAAGCTACGAGCAGTACTTC. It yields the protein CSVEGESYEQYF.

This clone was seen a single time. CDR3 bases: TGTGCCAGCAGCGTAGAGGCCCCGATGGGGGGCCTGGGGGAGACCCAGTACTTC. As protein: CASSVEAPMGGLGETQYF. This sequence joins TRBV9 and TRBJ2-5, with D tentatively TRBD1 or TRBD2 (6 bases each). V lost 0 bases to trimming and J lost 5 bases, with 23 bases between them. Germline loops: CDR1 SGDLS, CDR2 YYNGEE. The CDR3 is 18 residues long.

This clone occurred a few times. V usage is TRBV29-1 and J usage is TRBJ2-7, with TRBD1 matching over 7 bases. The CDR3 is 13 amino acids. Losses at the gene ends were 6 bases for V and 7 bases for J; bases not matched to a gene: 12. CDR1 and CDR2 (germline): SQVTM, ANQGSEA. CDR3 coding DNA: TGCAGCGTAGCACTAGGACAGGTAGATGAGCAGTACTTC. This gives the protein CSVALGQVDEQYF.

This chain joins TRBV29-1 and TRBJ2-7, with D maybe TRBD2 (5 bases). Germline CDR1 SQVTM, CDR2 ANQGSEA. The CDR3 runs to 10 residues. Trimming shortened V by 5 bases and J by 6 bases, and 8 bases separated the two germline ends. The CDR3 loop reads CSVFEGEQYF. In DNA, the CDR3 is TGCAGCGTTTTCGAGGGCGAGCAGTACTTC.

V and J are TRBV11-1 and TRBJ2-7; D possibly corresponds to TRBD1 (5 bases). Germline CDR1 is SGHAT and CDR2 is FQDESV (reference sequence). The CDR3 loop spans 14 amino acids. V was pared by 4 bases and J by 2 bases, with 12 bases between. The CDR3 protein is CASSSEWGAYEQYF. Here the CDR3 DNA reads TGTGCCAGCAGCTCAGAATGGGGCGCCTACGAGCAGTACTTC. Looking up the rest from reference TRBV11-1 and TRBJ2-7 gives the full variable domain: EAEVAQSPRYKITEKSQAVAFWCDPISGHATLYWYRQILGQGPELLVQFQDESVVDDSQLPKDRFSAERLKGVDSTLKIQPAELGDSAMYLCASSSEWGAYEQYFGPGTRLTVT.

This chain connects TRBV18 to TRBJ2-7; D is perhaps TRBD1 or TRBD2 (5 bases each). There are 15 residues in the CDR3. Germline CDR1 and CDR2: KGHSH and LQKENI. Trimming took off 2 bases at V and 5 bases at J, with 16 bases between the two ends. CDR3 residues: CASSPKGPGSNEQYF. Written as DNA, the CDR3 is TGTGCCAGCTCACCAAAAGGTCCAGGGAGTAACGAGCAGTACTTC.

The DNA of the CDR3 is TGCGCCAGCAGTGAGAGGAATACGCAGTATTTT. Translating it yields CASSERNTQYF. The rearrangement links TRBV10-2 to TRBJ2-3, with unresolved D. Germline CDR1 WSHSY, CDR2 SAAADI. Trimming shortened V by 2 bases and J by 7 bases, and 4 bases separated the two germline ends. The CDR3 extends over 11 amino acids.

The chain carries TRBV18 and TRBJ1-5, with no clear D. The CDR3 has 15 residues. V lost 4 bases and J lost 0, with 10 bases in between. The germline gives CDR1 KGHSH, CDR2 LQKENI. This CDR3 reads CASSREYNSNQPQHF. Written as DNA, the CDR3 is TGTGCCAGCTCACGGGAATATAATAGCAATCAGCCCCAGCATTTT.

The chain joins TRBV25-1 to TRBJ1-2, with 9 bases lining up with TRBD1. CDR3 length: 13 residues. The V segment lost 4 bases and the J segment 5 bases; nucleotides outside the gene matches: 2. Germline V CDR1 and CDR2: MGHDK, SYGVNS. The CDR3 region is CASSVGTGYGYTF. In DNA, the CDR3 is TGTGCCAGCAGTGTGGGGACAGGGTATGGCTACACCTTC.

The V gene is TRBV14, the J gene TRBJ1-2; possible D gene TRBD1, 5 bases. The CDR3 runs to 14 residues. Per germline, CDR1 SGHDN and CDR2 FVKESK. The V end lost 4 bases, the J end lost 5 bases, and 14 bases lay between the germline ends. In DNA, the CDR3 is TGTGCCAGCAGCCCGAATGCGGGACCGTATGGCTACACCTTC. Translation: CASSPNAGPYGYTF.

V usage is TRBV5-6 and J usage is TRBJ2-1, with a tentative D call TRBD1 (5 bases). Germline-derived CDR1 and CDR2 are SGHDT and YYEEEE. V was pared by 0 bases and J by 8 bases, with 9 bases between. This CDR3 has 13 amino acids. CDR3 nucleotide sequence: TGTGCCAGCAGCTTGGCCAGGGCGGATGAGCAGTTCTTC. It encodes CASSLARADEQFF.

This clone was seen once. The chain combines TRBV23-1 with TRBJ2-7; D unresolved. TRBV23-1 is an open reading frame, and its role is uncertain. The CDR3 length is 11 residues. Trimming left V 8 bases short and J 3 bases short, with 8 bases between. The CDR3 DNA follows: TGCGCCAGCCACGCGTTCTACGAGCAGTACTTC. It specifies CASHAFYEQYF.

The chain employs TRBV29-1 and TRBJ1-2; D remains unclear. This CDR3 contains 12 residues. Trimming removed 5 bases at V and 4 bases at J, with 11 bases between. Germline V gene sequence: CDR1 SQVTM, CDR2 ANQGSEA. CDR3 in amino acids: CSVTETLYGYTF. The CDR3 DNA sequence: TGCAGCGTTACCGAGACACTCTATGGCTACACCTTC.

This chain connects TRBV4-1 to TRBJ1-5; 7 bases are shared with TRBD1. The length of the CDR3 is 15 residues. J gave up 1 base and V 4 bases, and 4 bases lay outside the gene matches. The germline V gene has CDR1 MGHRA and CDR2 YSYEKL. The CDR3 DNA reads TGCGCCAGCAGCCGGTTAGGGGGCAGCAATCAGCCCCAGCATTTT. It yields the protein CASSRLGGSNQPQHF.

This clone was seen a handful of times. This chain links TRBV9 with TRBJ1-6; unclear D gene. The CDR3 is 12 residues long. Trimming left V 0 bases short and J 14 bases short, with 9 bases between. The germline CDR1 and CDR2 sequences are SGDLS and YYNGEE. This chain's CDR3 is CASSVEGSALHF. The CDR3 bases are TGTGCCAGCAGCGTAGAGGGATCGGCCCTCCACTTT.

For the CDR3, the DNA is TGTGCCAGCAGCTTGCAGGGACAGGTGAACACTGAAGCTTTCTTT. Residues: CASSLQGQVNTEAFF. The J gene is TRBJ1-1, the V gene TRBV11-2; TRBD1 matches 8 bases. This CDR3 comprises 15 residues. The germline gives CDR1 SGHAT, CDR2 FQNNGV. V lost 3 bases and J lost 0; bases outside the gene matches: 3.

The chain employs TRBV20-1 and TRBJ1-1; TRBD1 might be the D (5 bases). The CDR3 is 11 amino acids. Germline CDR1 DFQATT, CDR2 SNEGSKA (reference sequence). Trimming left V 8 bases short and J 3 bases short, with 10 bases between. The CDR3 reads CSTSTDTEAFF. The CDR3 coding sequence is TGCAGTACTTCGACAGACACTGAAGCTTTCTTT.